The clone carrying this T cell receptor (beta chain) was detected only once. This entry comes from a study of radiation and T cells in renal cell carcinoma. Only in-frame clones appear in the TCRdb table, and some are missing; sequencing was by immunoSEQ multiplex PCR. The table records about 160,000 clones, approximately 90% of them present only once. The V gene's germline CDR1 is LNHDA and CDR2 SQIVND (reference sequence). The junction had 8 bases not matched to a gene; V was cut back by 1 base and J by 8 bases. CDR3 length: 15 residues. The time point: baseline pretreatment blood. The treatment here: 15 Gy SBRT to primary tumor, nephrectomy 4 weeks later.

The TCR comes from a woman between 65 and 79 years old with renal cell carcinoma. The sample was blood, taken from a patient whose treatment included radiotherapy and nephrectomy. This sequence joins TRBV19 and TRBJ2-1; TRBD1 matches 7 bases. CDR3: CASSIGATGSDEQFF. The CDR3 nucleotides read TGTGCCAGTAGTATAGGAGCGACAGGGTCCGATGAGCAGTTCTTC.